The clone carrying this T cell receptor (beta chain) came up once. Its antigen is unidentified. Each of the donors was a healthy bone marrow donor. It was with 60 Vbeta and 13 Jbeta primers that the PCR ran. Assay: immunoSEQ multiplex PCR; the TCRdb copy retains only in-frame clones and omits some. The data show 80,000 to 100,000 clones, approximately 71% seen once. These data are taken from a study of cytomegalovirus exposure and HLA in healthy donors. Overall study results and limits: Prediction of most subjects' HLA-A and HLA-B alleles by TCR beta sequences was reportedly accurate.

The CDR3 is made up of 14 amino acids. Germline lookup yields CDR1 ENHRY and CDR2 SYGVKD. The V and J ends lost 0 bases and 8 bases respectively, with 13 bases between them. The clonotype comes from a woman aged 18-35 years in good health and CMV-seropositive. The chain has TRBV10-3 and TRBJ1-1, with D perhaps matching TRBD1 (6 bases). The sequenced sample was PBMCs. The CDR3 here is CAISESTRTEEAFF. The CDR3 DNA reads TGTGCCATCAGTGAGTCGACTCGGACAGAAGAAGCTTTCTTT.